The sequence of this TCR beta chain was determined in a study of blood T cell repertoires in COVID-19. The wider study: PBMCs, B-cell-depleted T cells, or T cells provided the cDNA or gDNA that made up the material.

Participant ages covered roughly 18 to 89 years across around 25 US areas. Which cohort a participant joined came from the clinical history participants gave. CDR1 is SNHLY and CDR2 is FYNNEI in the germline V gene. The CDR3 covers 14 residues. V shed 5 bases and J shed 0 bases, with 10 bases lying between them. TCRdb's table, derived via immunoSEQ multiplex PCR, lists solely in-frame clones and lacks some. Of approximately 470,000 clones in the sample, 75% to 90% were seen once. The sequence was obtained from a woman between 18 and 30 years old who had recovered from COVID-19. This rearrangement joins TRBV2 to TRBJ1-1, with TRBD1 as a possible D gene (6 bases). The sequencing input was PBMCs or T cells enriched from blood (not recorded which). This CDR3 is CASSFTGMNTEAFF. CDR3 in DNA: TGTGCCAGCAGTTTTACAGGGATGAACACTGAAGCTTTCTTT.